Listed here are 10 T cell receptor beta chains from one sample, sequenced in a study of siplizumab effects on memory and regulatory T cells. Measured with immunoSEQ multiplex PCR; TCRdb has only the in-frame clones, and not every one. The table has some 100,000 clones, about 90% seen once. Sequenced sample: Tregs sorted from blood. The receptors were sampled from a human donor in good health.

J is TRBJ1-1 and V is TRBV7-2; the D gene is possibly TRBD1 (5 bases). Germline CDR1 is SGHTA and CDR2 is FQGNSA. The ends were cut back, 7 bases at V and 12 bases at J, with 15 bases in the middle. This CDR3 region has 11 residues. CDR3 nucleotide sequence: TGTGCCAGCACCTCCTTCAGGGACTCTTTCTTT. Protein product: CASTSFRDSFF.

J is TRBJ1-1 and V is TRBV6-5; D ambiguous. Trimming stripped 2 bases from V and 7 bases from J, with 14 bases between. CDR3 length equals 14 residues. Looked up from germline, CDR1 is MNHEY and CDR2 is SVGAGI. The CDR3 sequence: CASSYGSVWDEAFF. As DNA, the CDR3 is TGTGCCAGCAGTTACGGGTCAGTCTGGGATGAAGCTTTCTTT.

This CDR3 is CASSLTGTTEAFF. CDR3 bases: TGTGCCAGCAGCTTGACAGGGACCACTGAAGCTTTCTTT. The rearrangement uses TRBV5-4 and TRBJ1-1; D perhaps matches TRBD1 (6 bases). This CDR3 is 13 amino acids long. The V end lost 1 base, the J end lost 4 bases, and 8 bases lay between the germline ends. Germline loops: CDR1 SGHNT, CDR2 YYREEE (reference sequence).

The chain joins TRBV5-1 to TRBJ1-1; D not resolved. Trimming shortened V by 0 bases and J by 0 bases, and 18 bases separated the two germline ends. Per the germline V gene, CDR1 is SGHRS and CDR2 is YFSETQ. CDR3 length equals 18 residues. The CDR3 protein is CASSLEPLRESMNTEAFF. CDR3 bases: TGCGCCAGCAGCTTGGAACCCTTACGGGAGTCTATGAACACTGAAGCTTTCTTT.

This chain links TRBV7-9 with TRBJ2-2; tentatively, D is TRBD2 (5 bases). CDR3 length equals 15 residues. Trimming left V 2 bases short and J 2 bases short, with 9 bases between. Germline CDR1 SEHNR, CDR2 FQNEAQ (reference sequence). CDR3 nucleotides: TGTGCCAGCAGCTTATTCGGGGTAAACACCGGGGAGCTGTTTTTT. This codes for CASSLFGVNTGELFF. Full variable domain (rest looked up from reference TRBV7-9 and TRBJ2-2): DTGVSQNPRHKITKRGQNVTFRCDPISEHNRLYWYRQTLGQGPEFLTYFQNEAQLEKSRLLSDRFSAERPKGSFSTLEIQRTEQGDSAMYLCASSLFGVNTGELFFGEGSRLTVL.

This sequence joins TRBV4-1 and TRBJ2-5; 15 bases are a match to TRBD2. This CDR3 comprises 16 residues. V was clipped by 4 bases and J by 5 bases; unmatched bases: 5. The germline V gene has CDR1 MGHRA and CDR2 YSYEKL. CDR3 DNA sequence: TGCGCCAGCAGCCGAGGACTAGCGGGAGGGTTTGAGACCCAGTACTTC. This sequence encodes CASSRGLAGGFETQYF.

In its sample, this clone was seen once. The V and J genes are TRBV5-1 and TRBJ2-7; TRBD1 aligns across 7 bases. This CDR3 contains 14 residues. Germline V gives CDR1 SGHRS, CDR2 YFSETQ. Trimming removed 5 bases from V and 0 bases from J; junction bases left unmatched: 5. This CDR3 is CASRYGQASYEQYF. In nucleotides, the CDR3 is TGCGCCAGCAGGTACGGACAGGCCTCCTACGAGCAGTACTTC.

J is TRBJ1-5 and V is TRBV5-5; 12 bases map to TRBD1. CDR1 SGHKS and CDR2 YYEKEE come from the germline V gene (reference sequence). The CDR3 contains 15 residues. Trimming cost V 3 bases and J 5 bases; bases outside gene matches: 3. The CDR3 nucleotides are TGTGCCAGCAGCTCCGGGACAGGGGGCTATCAGCCCCAGCATTTT. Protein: CASSSGTGGYQPQHF.

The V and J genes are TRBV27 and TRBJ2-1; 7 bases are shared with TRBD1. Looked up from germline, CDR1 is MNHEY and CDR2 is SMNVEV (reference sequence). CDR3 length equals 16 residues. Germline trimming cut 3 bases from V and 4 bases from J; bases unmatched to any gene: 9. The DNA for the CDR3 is TGTGCCAGCAGTTTGATTTGGGACAGACAGTACAATGAGCAGTTCTTC. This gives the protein CASSLIWDRQYNEQFF.

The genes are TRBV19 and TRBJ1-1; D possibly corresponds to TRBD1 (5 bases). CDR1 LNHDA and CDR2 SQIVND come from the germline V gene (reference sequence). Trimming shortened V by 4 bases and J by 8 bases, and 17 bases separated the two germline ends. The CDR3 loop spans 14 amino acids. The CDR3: CASSNSLIGGEAFF. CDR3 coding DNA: TGTGCCAGTAGTAACTCCTTAATCGGGGGGGAAGCTTTCTTT.